These 18 T cell receptor beta chains were sequenced from one sample in a study of blood T cell repertoires in COVID-19. The method was immunoSEQ multiplex PCR; TCRdb's version includes in-frame clones alone and lacks a portion of them. The sample lists around 69,000 clones, approximately 85% occurring once. Sequencing was performed on peripheral blood. Every receptor here comes from a man in his fifties with acute or convalescent COVID-19.

The rearrangement links TRBV10-3 to TRBJ2-5; 7 nucleotides line up with TRBD2. The CDR3 covers 12 residues. Per germline, CDR1 ENHRY and CDR2 SYGVKD. Germline trimming cut 10 bases from V and 3 bases from J; bases unmatched to any gene: 5. The CDR3 nucleotides read TGTGCCAACGCGGGGGAGAAAGAGACCCAGTACTTC. Amino acid sequence: CANAGEKETQYF.

This chain uses TRBV27 with TRBJ2-1, with D tentatively TRBD1 (6 bases). CDR3 length: 16 amino acids. Per germline, CDR1 MNHEY and CDR2 SMNVEV (reference sequence). V was clipped by 5 bases and J by 3 bases, with 17 bases between them. DNA for the CDR3: TGTGCCAGCAGTAGAACAGGGACCTTCCTCTACAATGAGCAGTTCTTC. Its protein product is CASSRTGTFLYNEQFF.

The chain links TRBV30 to TRBJ1-2; TRBD1 matches at 8 bases. The V and J ends lost 2 bases and 0 bases, in that order; junction bases with no gene match: 5. Germline V CDR1 and CDR2: GTSNPN, SVGIG (reference sequence). CDR3 length: 15 amino acids. As DNA, the CDR3 is TGTGCCTGGAGTTATGGACAGGGCGCTAACTATGGCTACACCTTC. It translates to CAWSYGQGANYGYTF.

The J gene is TRBJ2-3, the V gene TRBV11-2, with D tentatively TRBD1 (7 bases). The germline V gene encodes CDR1 SGHAT and CDR2 FQNNGV. V dropped 6 bases and J dropped 13 bases, with 23 bases sitting between them. The CDR3 covers 14 residues. CDR3 in amino acids: CASRPGGNTLQEYF. CDR3 DNA: TGTGCCAGCAGACCAGGGGGGAACACCCTTCAGGAGTATTTT.

Written as DNA, the CDR3 is TGTGCCTGGGCTGACAGGAAGAACGAGCAGTACGTC. It encodes CAWADRKNEQYV. The V call is TRBV30, the J call TRBJ2-7; a weak D match, TRBD1 (6 bases). Per germline, CDR1 GTSNPN and CDR2 SVGIG (reference sequence). The CDR3 covers 12 residues. V dropped 5 bases and J dropped 5 bases, with 13 bases sitting between them.

V usage is TRBV29-1 and J usage is TRBJ2-5; D is ambiguous. V was trimmed by 3 bases and J by 3 bases, leaving 8 bases between them. This CDR3 comprises 12 residues. Per the germline V gene, CDR1 is SQVTM and CDR2 is ANQGSEA. CDR3 DNA: TGCAGCGTTGATTACAGAGAAGAGACCCAGTACTTC. Translated, it gives CSVDYREETQYF. Filled out from reference TRBV29-1 and TRBJ2-5, the complete variable domain reads SAVISQKPSRDICQRGTSLTIQCQVDSQVTMMFWYRQQPGQSLTLIATANQGSEATYESGFVIDKFPISRPNLTFSTLTVSNMSPEDSSIYLCSVDYREETQYFGPGTRLLVL.

This rearrangement joins TRBV5-5 to TRBJ2-3, with 8 nucleotides matching TRBD1. CDR1 is SGHKS and CDR2 is YYEKEE in the germline V gene (reference sequence). This CDR3 contains 16 residues. The V segment lost 4 bases and the J segment 2 bases; nucleotides outside the gene matches: 9. The CDR3 loop reads CASSALTGENTDTQYF. DNA for the CDR3: TGTGCCAGCAGCGCCTTGACAGGGGAAAACACAGATACGCAGTATTTT.

The V and J genes are TRBV19 and TRBJ1-3; 8 bases match TRBD1. Germline trimming cut 5 bases from V and 2 bases from J; bases unmatched to any gene: 8. CDR1 and CDR2 from the germline V gene are LNHDA and SQIVND (reference sequence). The CDR3 length is 16 residues. CDR3 amino acids: CASSLIGQGTGNTIYF. CDR3 nucleotide sequence: TGTGCCAGTAGTCTCATCGGACAGGGAACTGGAAACACCATATATTTT.

The genes are TRBV4-2 and TRBJ1-1; D unclear. The length of the CDR3 is 16 residues. Germline CDR1 reads LGHNA; CDR2 reads YNFKEQ. Trimming removed 1 base from V and 2 bases from J, with 14 bases in between. The CDR3 sequence is CASSQGRRRVNTEAFF. Here the CDR3 DNA reads TGTGCCAGCAGCCAAGGAAGGCGGCGGGTTAACACTGAAGCTTTCTTT.

V gene TRBV6-6 combines with J gene TRBJ2-3; D perhaps matches TRBD2 (7 bases). Germline V gene data show CDR1 as MNHNY and CDR2 as SVGAGI (reference sequence). The CDR3 covers 15 residues. The ends were cut back, 2 bases at V and 4 bases at J, with 13 bases in the middle. The CDR3 loop reads CASSYRGAGADTQYF. CDR3 coding DNA: TGTGCCAGCAGTTACCGGGGGGCGGGTGCAGATACGCAGTATTTT.

The gene calls are TRBV30 and TRBJ1-6; 9 nucleotides agree with TRBD1. Germline assignment: CDR1 GTSNPN and CDR2 SVGIG (reference sequence). Losses at the gene ends were 0 bases for V and 8 bases for J; bases not matched to a gene: 5. The CDR3 is 15 amino acids. The CDR3 DNA follows: TGTGCCTGGAGTGTTGGGGGACAGGGAGATTCACCCCTCCACTTT. The encoded protein is CAWSVGGQGDSPLHF.

The sample holds one count of this clone. This chain links TRBV2 with TRBJ1-2, with D tentatively TRBD1 (5 bases). The length of the CDR3 is 15 residues. CDR1 is SNHLY and CDR2 is FYNNEI in the germline V gene. The V gene lost 6 bases and the J gene lost 4 bases, with 18 bases spanning the gap. CDR3 sequence: CASRPEWGGIYGYTF. In nucleotides, the CDR3 is TGTGCCAGCAGACCAGAATGGGGGGGGATCTATGGCTACACCTTC.

V gene TRBV7-2 combines with J gene TRBJ1-2; 9 bases are shared with TRBD1. V was pared by 5 bases and J by 4 bases, with 2 bases of the junction left unmatched. CDR1 is SGHTA and CDR2 is FQGNSA in the germline V gene. The CDR3 sequence is 13 residues long. The CDR3 is CASSETGGYGYTF. The CDR3 nucleotides read TGTGCCAGCAGCGAGACAGGGGGCTATGGCTACACCTTC.

V usage is TRBV5-6 and J usage is TRBJ2-3, with D unresolved. Trimming took off 1 base at V and 0 bases at J, with 6 bases between the two ends. Germline V lookup: CDR1 SGHDT, CDR2 YYEEEE. CDR3 length: 14 amino acids. DNA for the CDR3: TGTGCCAGCAGCTTGCCTACTAGCACAGATACGCAGTATTTT. Its translation is CASSLPTSTDTQYF.

The sample holds one count of this clone. The J gene is TRBJ2-1, the V gene TRBV5-4; 8 bases agree with TRBD1. V lost 3 bases and J lost 5; bases outside the gene matches: 16. The CDR3 has 18 amino acids. The germline V gene encodes CDR1 SGHNT and CDR2 YYREEE (reference sequence). The CDR3 loop is CASSSPWTGRGANNEQFF. The CDR3 DNA reads as TGTGCCAGCAGCTCGCCGTGGACAGGGCGAGGGGCCAACAATGAGCAGTTCTTC.

This chain uses TRBV3-1 (or the pseudogene TRBV3-2) with TRBJ1-2; D may be TRBD1 (6 bases). From germline, CDR1 is LGHDT and CDR2 YNNKEL (reference sequence). The V and J ends lost 4 bases and 6 bases respectively, with 21 bases between them. CDR3 length equals 16 residues. In nucleotides, the CDR3 is TGTGCCAGCAGCCCTCCCCTACCCGGGACAAAAGATGGCTACACCTTC. It translates to CASSPPLPGTKDGYTF.

A note on this clone: The sample contains more than one DNA sequence encoding this CDR3. V gene TRBV7-2 combines with J gene TRBJ1-4; 9 positions match TRBD1. V lost 3 bases, J lost 8 bases, and 4 bases stayed unmatched. Germline V CDR1 and CDR2: SGHTA, FQGNSA. CDR3 size: 14 residues. CDR3 in DNA: TGTGCCAGCAGCTTGGGACAGGGCAGAGAAAAACTGTTTTTT. This translates into CASSLGQGREKLFF.

The V gene is TRBV24-1, the J gene TRBJ2-2; TRBD1 agrees at 9 bases. The CDR3 is 16 amino acids. Germline CDR1 and CDR2: KGHDR and SFDVKD. The ends lost 5 bases at V and 7 bases at J; junction bases unmatched: 10. The CDR3 DNA follows: TGTGCCACCAGTGGTTGGGGGACAGGGATGTACGGGGAGCTGTTTTTT. This encodes CATSGWGTGMYGELFF.